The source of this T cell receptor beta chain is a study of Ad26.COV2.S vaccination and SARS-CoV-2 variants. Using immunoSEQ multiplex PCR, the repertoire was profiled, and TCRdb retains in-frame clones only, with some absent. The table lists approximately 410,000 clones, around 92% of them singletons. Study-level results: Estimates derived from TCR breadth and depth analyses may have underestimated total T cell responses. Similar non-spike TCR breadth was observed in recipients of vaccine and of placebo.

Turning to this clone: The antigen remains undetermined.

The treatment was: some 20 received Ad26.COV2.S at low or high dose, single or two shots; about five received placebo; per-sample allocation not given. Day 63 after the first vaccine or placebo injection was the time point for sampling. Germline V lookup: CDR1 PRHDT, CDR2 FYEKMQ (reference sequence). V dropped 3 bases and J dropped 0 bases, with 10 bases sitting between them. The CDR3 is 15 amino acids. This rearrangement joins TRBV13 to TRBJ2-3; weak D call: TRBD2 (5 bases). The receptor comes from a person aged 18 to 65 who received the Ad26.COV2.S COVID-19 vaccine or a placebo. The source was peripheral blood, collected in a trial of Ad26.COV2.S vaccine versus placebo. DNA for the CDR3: TGTGCCAGCAGCTTGCGGGTAGCTAGCACAGATACGCAGTATTTT. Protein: CASSLRVASTDTQYF.